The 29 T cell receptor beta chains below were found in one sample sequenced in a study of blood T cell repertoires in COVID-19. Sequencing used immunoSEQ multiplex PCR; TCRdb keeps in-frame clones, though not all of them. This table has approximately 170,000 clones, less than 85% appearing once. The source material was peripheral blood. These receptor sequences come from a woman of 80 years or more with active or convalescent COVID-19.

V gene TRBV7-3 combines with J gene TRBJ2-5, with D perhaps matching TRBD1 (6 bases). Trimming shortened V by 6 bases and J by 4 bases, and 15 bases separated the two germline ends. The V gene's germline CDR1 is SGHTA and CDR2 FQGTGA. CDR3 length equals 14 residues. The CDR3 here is CASSLTGAVETQYF. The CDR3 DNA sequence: TGTGCCAGCAGTCTGACAGGCGCGGTAGAGACCCAGTACTTC.

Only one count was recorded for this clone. In nucleotides, the CDR3 is TGTGCCAGCAGCCACGACAGACACACCGGGGAGCTGTTTTTT. This codes for CASSHDRHTGELFF. The chain combines TRBV5-4 with TRBJ2-2; the D gene is possibly TRBD1 (5 bases). Trimming left V 4 bases short and J 3 bases short, with 10 bases between. Germline CDR1 and CDR2: SGHNT and YYREEE (reference sequence). This CDR3 comprises 14 residues. Combining the CDR3 with reference TRBV5-4 and TRBJ2-2 gives the whole variable domain ETGVTQSPTHLIKTRGQQVTLRCSSQSGHNTVSWYQQALGQGPQFIFQYYREEENGRGNFPPRFSGLQFPNYSSELNVNALELDDSALYLCASSHDRHTGELFFGEGSRLTVL.

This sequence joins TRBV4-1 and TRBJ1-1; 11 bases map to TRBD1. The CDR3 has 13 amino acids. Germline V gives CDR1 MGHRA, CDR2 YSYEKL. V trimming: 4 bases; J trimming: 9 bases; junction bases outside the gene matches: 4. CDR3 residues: CASSLGQGAKAFF. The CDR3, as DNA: TGCGCCAGCAGCCTTGGACAGGGGGCAAAAGCTTTCTTT.

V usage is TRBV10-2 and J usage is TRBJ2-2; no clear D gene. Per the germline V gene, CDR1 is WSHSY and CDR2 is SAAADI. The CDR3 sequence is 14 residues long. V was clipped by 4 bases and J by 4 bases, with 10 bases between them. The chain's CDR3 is CASSAGRLTGELFF. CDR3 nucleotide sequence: TGCGCCAGCAGTGCTGGCAGACTCACCGGGGAGCTGTTTTTT.

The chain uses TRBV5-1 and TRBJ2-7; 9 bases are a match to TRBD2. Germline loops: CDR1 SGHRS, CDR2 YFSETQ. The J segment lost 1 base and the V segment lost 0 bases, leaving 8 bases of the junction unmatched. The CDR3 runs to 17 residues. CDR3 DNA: TGCGCCAGCAGCTTGGTTGCTAGCGGGACAAATTCCTACGAGCAGTACTTC. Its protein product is CASSLVASGTNSYEQYF.

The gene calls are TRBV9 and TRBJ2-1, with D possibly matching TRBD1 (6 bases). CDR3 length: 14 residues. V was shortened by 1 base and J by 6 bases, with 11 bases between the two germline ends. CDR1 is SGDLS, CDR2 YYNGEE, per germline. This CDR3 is CASSVSWTVNEQFF. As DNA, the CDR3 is TGTGCCAGCAGCGTATCCTGGACAGTCAATGAGCAGTTCTTC.

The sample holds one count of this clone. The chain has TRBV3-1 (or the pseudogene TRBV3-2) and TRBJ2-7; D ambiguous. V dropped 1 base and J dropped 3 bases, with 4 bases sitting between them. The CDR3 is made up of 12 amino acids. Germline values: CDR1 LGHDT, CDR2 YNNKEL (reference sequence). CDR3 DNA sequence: TGTGCCAGCAGCCAAGGCTACTACGAGCAGTACTTC. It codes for CASSQGYYEQYF.

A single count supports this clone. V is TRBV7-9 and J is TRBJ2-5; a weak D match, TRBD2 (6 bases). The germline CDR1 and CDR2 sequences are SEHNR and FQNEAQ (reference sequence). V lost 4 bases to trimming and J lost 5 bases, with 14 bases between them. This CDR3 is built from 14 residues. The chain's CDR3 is CASSYGGVRETQYF. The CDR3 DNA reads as TGTGCCAGCAGCTACGGAGGGGTGCGGGAGACCCAGTACTTC. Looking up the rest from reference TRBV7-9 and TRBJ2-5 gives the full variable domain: DTGVSQNPRHKITKRGQNVTFRCDPISEHNRLYWYRQTLGQGPEFLTYFQNEAQLEKSRLLSDRFSAERPKGSFSTLEIQRTEQGDSAMYLCASSYGGVRETQYFGPGTRLLVL.

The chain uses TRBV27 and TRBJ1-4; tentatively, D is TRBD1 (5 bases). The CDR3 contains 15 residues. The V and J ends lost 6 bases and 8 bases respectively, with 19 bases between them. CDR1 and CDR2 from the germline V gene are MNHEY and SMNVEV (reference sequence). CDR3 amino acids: CASSRGRGLVEKLFF. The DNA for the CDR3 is TGTGCCAGCAGCCGGGGTAGGGGACTAGTGGAAAAACTGTTTTTT.

CDR3: CASSYSVGGSGYGYTF. CDR3 nucleotides: TGTGCCAGCAGTTACTCGGTGGGAGGGTCTGGTTATGGCTACACCTTC. The chain recombines TRBV6-5 with TRBJ1-2; D is ambiguous. This CDR3 comprises 16 residues. The ends were cut back, 0 bases at V and 5 bases at J, with 16 bases in the middle. Germline V gene data show CDR1 as MNHEY and CDR2 as SVGAGI.

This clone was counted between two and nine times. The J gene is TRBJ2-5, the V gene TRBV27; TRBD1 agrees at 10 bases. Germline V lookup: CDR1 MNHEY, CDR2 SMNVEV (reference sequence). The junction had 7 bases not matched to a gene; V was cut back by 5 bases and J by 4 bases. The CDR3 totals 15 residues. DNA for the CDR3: TGTGCCAGCAGTCCCGCGACAGGGGGCTCAGAGACCCAGTACTTC. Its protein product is CASSPATGGSETQYF.

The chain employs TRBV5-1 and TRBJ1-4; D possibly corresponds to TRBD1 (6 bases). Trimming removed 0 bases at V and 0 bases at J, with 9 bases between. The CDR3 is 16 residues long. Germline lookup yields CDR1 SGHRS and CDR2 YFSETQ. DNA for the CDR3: TGCGCCAGCAGCTTGGGAGGGGGAGCAACTAATGAAAAACTGTTTTTT. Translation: CASSLGGGATNEKLFF.

CDR3 nucleotide sequence: TGTGCCAGCAGCTTAGTCGGCAGGGTAGGACCTAATGAAAAACTGTTTTTT. Translating it yields CASSLVGRVGPNEKLFF. V and J are TRBV7-2 and TRBJ1-4; a weak D match, TRBD1 (5 bases). The V gene lost 1 base and the J gene lost 3 bases, with 15 bases spanning the gap. The CDR3 length is 17 residues. CDR1 and CDR2 from the germline V gene are SGHTA and FQGNSA. The entire variable domain, with the rest obtained from reference TRBV7-2 and TRBJ1-4, is as follows: GAGVSQSPSNKVTEKGKDVELRCDPISGHTALYWYRQSLGQGLEFLIYFQGNSAPDKSGLPSDRFSAERTGGSVSTLTIQRTQQEDSAVYLCASSLVGRVGPNEKLFFGSGTQLSVL.

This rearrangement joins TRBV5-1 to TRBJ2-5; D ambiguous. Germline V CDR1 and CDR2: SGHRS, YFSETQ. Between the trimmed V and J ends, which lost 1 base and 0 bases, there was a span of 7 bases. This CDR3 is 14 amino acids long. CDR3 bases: TGCGCCAGCAGCTTGTCCAGAAACCAAGAGACCCAGTACTTC. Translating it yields CASSLSRNQETQYF.

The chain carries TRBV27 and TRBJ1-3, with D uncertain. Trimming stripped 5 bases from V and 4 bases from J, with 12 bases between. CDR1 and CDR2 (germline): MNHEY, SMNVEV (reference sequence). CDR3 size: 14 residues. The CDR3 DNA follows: TGTGCCAGCAGTCCTAGACCCCTCGGAAACACCATATATTTT. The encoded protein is CASSPRPLGNTIYF.

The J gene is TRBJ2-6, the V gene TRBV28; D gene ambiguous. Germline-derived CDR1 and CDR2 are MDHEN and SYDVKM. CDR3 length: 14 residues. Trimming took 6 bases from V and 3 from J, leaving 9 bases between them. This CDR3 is CASSSVVGANVLTF. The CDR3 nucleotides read TGTGCCAGCAGCTCCGTAGTTGGGGCCAACGTCCTGACTTTC.

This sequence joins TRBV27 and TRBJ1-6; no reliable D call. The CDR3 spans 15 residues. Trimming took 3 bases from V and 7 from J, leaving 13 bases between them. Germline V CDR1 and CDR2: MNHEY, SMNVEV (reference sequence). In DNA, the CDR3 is TGTGCCAGCAGTTTGATGGGTATGCGGAATTCACCCCTCCACTTT. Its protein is CASSLMGMRNSPLHF.

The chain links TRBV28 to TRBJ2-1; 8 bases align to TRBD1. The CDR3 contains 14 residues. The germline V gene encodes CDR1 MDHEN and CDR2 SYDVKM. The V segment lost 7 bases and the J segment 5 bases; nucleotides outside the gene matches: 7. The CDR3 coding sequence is TGTGCCAGCACCCGACAGGGGATGGACAATGAGCAGTTCTTC. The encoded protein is CASTRQGMDNEQFF.

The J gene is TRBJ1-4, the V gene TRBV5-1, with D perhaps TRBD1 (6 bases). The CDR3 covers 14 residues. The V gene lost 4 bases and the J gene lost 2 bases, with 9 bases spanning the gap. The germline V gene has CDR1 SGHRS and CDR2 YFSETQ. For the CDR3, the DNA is TGCGCCAGCAGCGCGCAGGGGACTAATGAAAAACTGTTTTTT. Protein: CASSAQGTNEKLFF.

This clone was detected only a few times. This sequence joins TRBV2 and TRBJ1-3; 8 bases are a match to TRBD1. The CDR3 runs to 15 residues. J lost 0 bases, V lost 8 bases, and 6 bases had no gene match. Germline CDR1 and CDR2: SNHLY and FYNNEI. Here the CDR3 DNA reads TGTGCCAGCTCCTCGACAGGGGACTCTGGAAACACCATATATTTT. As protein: CASSSTGDSGNTIYF.

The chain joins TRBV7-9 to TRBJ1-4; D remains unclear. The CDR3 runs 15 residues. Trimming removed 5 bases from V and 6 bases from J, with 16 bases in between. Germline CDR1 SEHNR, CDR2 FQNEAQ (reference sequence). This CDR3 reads CASSPAGSLDEKLFF. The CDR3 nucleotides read TGTGCCAGCAGCCCGGCGGGTTCCCTTGATGAAAAACTGTTTTTT.

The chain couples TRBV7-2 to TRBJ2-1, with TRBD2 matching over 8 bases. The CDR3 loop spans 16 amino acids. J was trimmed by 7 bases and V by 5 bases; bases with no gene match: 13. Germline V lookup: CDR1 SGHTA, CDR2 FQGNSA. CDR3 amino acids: CASSPLAGRAGNEQFF. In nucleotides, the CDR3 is TGTGCCAGCAGCCCACTTGCCGGGAGGGCCGGAAATGAGCAGTTCTTC.

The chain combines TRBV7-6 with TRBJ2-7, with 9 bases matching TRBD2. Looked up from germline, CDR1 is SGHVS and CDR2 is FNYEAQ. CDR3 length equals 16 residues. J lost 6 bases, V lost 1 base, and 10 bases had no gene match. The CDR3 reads CASSLVAASGDSEQYF. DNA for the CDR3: TGTGCCAGCAGCTTAGTGGCGGCTAGCGGGGATTCCGAGCAGTACTTC.

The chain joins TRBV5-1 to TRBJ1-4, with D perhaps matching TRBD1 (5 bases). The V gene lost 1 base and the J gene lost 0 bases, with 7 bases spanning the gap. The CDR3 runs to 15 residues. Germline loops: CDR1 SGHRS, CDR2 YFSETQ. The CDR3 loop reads CASSLIGATNEKLFF. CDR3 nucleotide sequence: TGCGCCAGCAGCTTGATAGGGGCAACTAATGAAAAACTGTTTTTT. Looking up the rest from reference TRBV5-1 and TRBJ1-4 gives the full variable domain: KAGVTQTPRYLIKTRGQQVTLSCSPISGHRSVSWYQQTPGQGLQFLFEYFSETQRNKGNFPGRFSGRQFSNSRSEMNVSTLELGDSALYLCASSLIGATNEKLFFGSGTQLSVL.

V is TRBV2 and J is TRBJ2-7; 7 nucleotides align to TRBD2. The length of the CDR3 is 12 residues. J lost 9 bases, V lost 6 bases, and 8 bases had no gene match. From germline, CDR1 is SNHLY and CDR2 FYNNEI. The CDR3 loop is CASSSTGGGQYF. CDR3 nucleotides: TGTGCCAGCAGCTCGACTGGGGGGGGGCAGTACTTC.

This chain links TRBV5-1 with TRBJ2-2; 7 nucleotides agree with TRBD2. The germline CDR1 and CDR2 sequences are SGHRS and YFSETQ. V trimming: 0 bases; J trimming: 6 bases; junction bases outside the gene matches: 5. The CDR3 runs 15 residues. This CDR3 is CASSLGLARAGELFF. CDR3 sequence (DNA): TGCGCCAGCAGCTTGGGACTAGCCCGGGCCGGGGAGCTGTTTTTT. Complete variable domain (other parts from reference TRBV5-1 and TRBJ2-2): KAGVTQTPRYLIKTRGQQVTLSCSPISGHRSVSWYQQTPGQGLQFLFEYFSETQRNKGNFPGRFSGRQFSNSRSEMNVSTLELGDSALYLCASSLGLARAGELFFGEGSRLTVL.

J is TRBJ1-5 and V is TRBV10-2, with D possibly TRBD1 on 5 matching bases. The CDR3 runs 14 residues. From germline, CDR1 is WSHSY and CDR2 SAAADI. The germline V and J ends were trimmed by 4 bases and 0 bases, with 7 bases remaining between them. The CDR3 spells CASSGQSSNQPQHF. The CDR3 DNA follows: TGCGCCAGCAGTGGACAGTCTAGCAATCAGCCCCAGCATTTT.

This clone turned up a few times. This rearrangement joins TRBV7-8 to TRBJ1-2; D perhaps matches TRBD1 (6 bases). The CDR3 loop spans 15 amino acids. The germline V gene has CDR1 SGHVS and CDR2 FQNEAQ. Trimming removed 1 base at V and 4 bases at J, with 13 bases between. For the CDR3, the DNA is TGTGCCAGCAGCTTAGACGGGGGGCGGGTCTATGGCTACACCTTC. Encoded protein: CASSLDGGRVYGYTF.

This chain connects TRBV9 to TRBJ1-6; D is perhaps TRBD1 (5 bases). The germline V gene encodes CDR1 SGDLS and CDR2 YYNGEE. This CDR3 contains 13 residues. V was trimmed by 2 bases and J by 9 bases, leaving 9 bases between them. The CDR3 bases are TGTGCCAGCAGCGTCCGGGGGAGTTCACCCCTCCACTTT. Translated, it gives CASSVRGSSPLHF.